These T cell receptor beta chains were read from a single sample in a study of T cells in Graves' hyperthyroidism and ophthalmopathy. TCRdb re-analysed the multiplex PCR reads in MiXCR, keeping a single row per CDR3 protein. The data show a few hundred thousand distinct CDR3 sequences, with approximately 15% seen just once and under 3.5% held by the top ten. Input material: blood. These receptors came from a woman in her thirties or forties with Graves' ophthalmopathy. The CDR3 runs from the conserved cysteine through the conserved F or W. Fields, in order: V gene, J gene, clone size, D gene, CDR3 DNA, CDR3 protein. D genes are given only for firm matches. Clone size is shown for a subset of rows, as once, few, many or a class of expanded clone.

TRBV5-1	TRBJ2-3	-	-	TGCGCCAGCAGCTTTCAGGGGCCCACAGATACGCAGTATTTT	CASSFQGPTDTQYF
TRBV20-1	TRBJ2-3	many	-	TGCAGTGCTCTCAGCCCAACAGGGAATACGCAGTATTTT	CSALSPTGNTQYF
TRBV6-1	TRBJ2-5	few	TRBD2	TGTGCCAGCAGTCTCGGGGGAGCGGGGCCAGGCGCCCAGTACTTC	CASSLGGAGPGAQYF
TRBV12-3/TRBV12-4	TRBJ1-2	-	-	TGTGCCAGCAGTCCCCGGACCCGGGCAGGGAGTGGCTACACCTTC	CASSPRTRAGSGYTF
TRBV30	TRBJ1-5	many	-	TGTGCCTGGAGGGGGGCAGGGCCCAATCAGCCCCAGCATTTT	CAWRGAGPNQPQHF
TRBV20-1	TRBJ2-1	many	TRBD1	TGCAGTGCTAGCGACAGGGAGAATGAGCAGTTCTTC	CSASDRENEQFF
TRBV5-1	TRBJ2-1	-	TRBD1	TGCGCCAGCAGCTCCCCTCGGGACAGGGCTTACAATGAGCAGTTCTTC	CASSSPRDRAYNEQFF
TRBV20-1	TRBJ1-1	many	-	TGCAGTGCTTGGGTAGGGAACACTGAAGCTTTCTTT	CSAWVGNTEAFF
TRBV3-1	TRBJ2-3	many	-	TGTGCCAGCAGCCAATCAGAAAACACAGATACGCAGTATTTT	CASSQSENTDTQYF
TRBV5-1	TRBJ1-1	many	-	TGCGCCAGCAGGCCCTGGACGGATAACACTGAAGCTTTCTTT	CASRPWTDNTEAFF
TRBV29-1	TRBJ1-1	few	-	TGCAGCGTTCGGACGGGTAAAGCTTTCTTT	CSVRTGKAFF
TRBV3-1	TRBJ1-3	many	-	TGTGCCAGCAGCGGGTCTCAGATACCCTCTGGAAACACCATATATTTT	CASSGSQIPSGNTIYF
TRBV20-1	TRBJ1-6	-	-	TGCAGTGCTAGAGTTGGACAAAATAATTCACCCCTCCACTTT	CSARVGQNNSPLHF
TRBV18	TRBJ2-1	few	-	TGTGCCAGCTCACCGGGTAGTCAACAGGGTCGTGAGCAGTTCTTC	CASSPGSQQGREQFF
TRBV19	TRBJ2-1	-	TRBD1	TGTGCCAGTAGTATTGACAGGGACAATGAGCAGTTCTTC	CASSIDRDNEQFF
TRBV5-1	TRBJ2-7	few	TRBD1	TGCGCCAGCAGCTGGGGACAGGGCCCGGCCTACGAGCAGTACTTC	CASSWGQGPAYEQYF
TRBV5-8	TRBJ1-1	many	-	TGTGCCAGCTCAACATACGGCAGCATTGAAGCTTTCTTT	CASSTYGSIEAFF
TRBV20-1	TRBJ1-4	few	-	TGCAGTGCTACCCGAGCTGAAAAACTGTTTTTT	CSATRAEKLFF
TRBV7-9	TRBJ1-1	few	-	TGTGCCAGCAGCTTAGTGGCAGACACTGAAGCTTTCTTT	CASSLVADTEAFF
TRBV18	TRBJ2-3	many	TRBD2	TGTGCCAGCTCACCGACTAGCGGGGCCACAGATACGCAGTATTTT	CASSPTSGATDTQYF
TRBV27	TRBJ1-5	-	-	TGTGCCAGCGGATTTAGAAATCAGCCCCAGCATTTT	CASGFRNQPQHF
TRBV29-1	TRBJ2-2	few	TRBD2	TGCAGCGTCAAAGGACTAGCGGTGGACACCGGGGAGCTGTTTTTT	CSVKGLAVDTGELFF
TRBV25-1	TRBJ2-1	few	TRBD2	TGTGCCTCTAGCGGGGTTAACAATGAGCAGTTCTTC	CASSGVNNEQFF
TRBV20-1	TRBJ2-7	few	-	TGCAGTGCTAGGGTTTCAGGTTCCTACGAGCAGTACTTC	CSARVSGSYEQYF
TRBV10-3	TRBJ2-7	many	TRBD1	TGTGCCATCAGTACCGGGACAGGGCTTCGCTTAGGGGAGCAGTACTTC	CAISTGTGLRLGEQYF
TRBV7-2	TRBJ2-2	few	-	TGTGCCAGCAGCTTAGTGATGGGAGCCCACACCGGGGAGCTGTTTTTT	CASSLVMGAHTGELFF
TRBV30	TRBJ1-1	many	-	TGTGCCTGGGATACAGGGATGGTGGAGACTGAAGCTTTCTTT	CAWDTGMVETEAFF
TRBV24-1	TRBJ2-1	few	TRBD2	TGTGCCACCAGTGATGGGACTAGCGGGAGGAGAATCTCCTACAATGAGCAGTTCTTC	CATSDGTSGRRISYNEQFF
TRBV14	TRBJ2-6	-	-	TGTGCCAGCAGCCAAGACCCAGGCGGGTATGGGGCCAACGTCCTGACTTTC	CASSQDPGGYGANVLTF
TRBV7-6	TRBJ2-1	few	TRBD2	TGTGTCAGCAGCGGGGGCTTAGGGACCTACAATGAGCAGTTCTTC	CVSSGGLGTYNEQFF
TRBV5-8	TRBJ2-1	-	-	TGTGCCAGCAGCCCGGTGGGGGGCTACAATGAGCAGTTCTTC	CASSPVGGYNEQFF
TRBV5-6	TRBJ2-4	few	TRBD2	TGTGCCAGCAGCTTGATTGGGAGGGTAGCCAAAAACATTCAGTACTTC	CASSLIGRVAKNIQYF
TRBV7-2	TRBJ2-1	-	-	TGTGCCAGCAGCCCAACCACGGGACTCCTAGGGTTCTTC	CASSPTTGLLGFF
TRBV10-3	TRBJ1-2	-	-	TGTGCCATCAGGGAATCAATTGACTATGGCTACACCTTC	CAIRESIDYGYTF
TRBV2	TRBJ1-2	many	-	TGTGCCAGCAGTGAAGCGCTGGAGCAGAGTGGCTACACCTTC	CASSEALEQSGYTF
TRBV6-1	TRBJ2-3	few	-	TGTGCCAGCAGTGTCGGCGGGGAGTATTTT	CASSVGGEYF
TRBV7-9	TRBJ2-1	-	-	TGTGCCAGCAGCTTGGACCGGATTAGGCAGTTCTTC	CASSLDRIRQFF
TRBV5-1	TRBJ2-1	many	-	TGCGCCAGCAGCCTGGGACAAGTCGACAATGAGCAGTTCTTC	CASSLGQVDNEQFF
TRBV3-1	TRBJ1-2	many	-	TGTGCCAGCAGCCAAGGGAACAGGGACTATGGCTACACCTTC	CASSQGNRDYGYTF
TRBV7-3	TRBJ2-4	-	-	TGTGCCAGCACCGTGGGACAAGCGCTAGCCAAAAACATTCAGTACTTC	CASTVGQALAKNIQYF
TRBV11-2	TRBJ2-4	few	-	TGTGCCAGCAGCTTAAGGGAAGTAATGACGTCAAACATTCAGTACTTC	CASSLREVMTSNIQYF
TRBV6-5	TRBJ1-1	-	-	TGTGCCAGCAGTTACGACTGGGGCGGAACTGAAGCTTTCTTT	CASSYDWGGTEAFF
TRBV2	TRBJ2-2	many	TRBD1	TGTGCCAGCACGGGGCAGGGGGCGAACACCGGGGAGCTGTTTTTT	CASTGQGANTGELFF